The clone carrying this TCR beta chain has a handful of counts. Antigen: not known. The record originates from a study of post-analysis software for immune sequencing data. Overall study findings and caveats: TRBV5-6, TRBV5-1 and TRBV20-1 belonged to a set of roughly 5 TRBV segments that were more frequent in patients than controls. By F measure, strong co-clustering occurred among samples prepared in the same batch.

Unique molecular identifiers were present in the TCR beta cDNA libraries. TCRdb reanalysed the PCR reads using MiXCR and keeps one entry per CDR3 protein. Of some 370,000 distinct CDR3 sequences listed, about a third are singletons. Germline loops: CDR1 SGHTA, CDR2 FQGNSA. Trimming left V 6 bases short and J 0 bases short, with 12 bases between. The CDR3 loop spans 14 amino acids. The J gene is TRBJ2-7, the V gene TRBV7-2; D may be TRBD1 (6 bases). Sample: blood. The clonotype originates from a girl aged 10 to 17 with multiple sclerosis. CDR3 amino acids: CASSWGPYSYEQYF. As DNA, the CDR3 is TGTGCCAGCAGTTGGGGGCCCTACTCCTACGAGCAGTACTTC.